Listed below are T cell receptor beta chains from one sample, sequenced in a study of cytomegalovirus exposure and HLA in healthy donors. This table comes from immunoSEQ multiplex PCR, and its TCRdb copy is limited to in-frame clones, with some not included. The repertoire consists of roughly 190,000 clones, with around two thirds occurring once and the leading ten covering 2.5% to 3%. Sequenced sample: PBMCs. The receptors were sampled from a man aged 35 to 55 in good health and CMV-seronegative. CDR3s include the opening cysteine and the closing phenylalanine or tryptophan. The D gene is left open where the match is weak. Clone size is stated in some rows and not others, as once, few, many or a class when expanded.

size	V	J	D	DNA	CDR3
NA	TRBV10-2	TRBJ2-7	NA	TGCGCCAGCAGTTCCCTAAGCTTAGTAATCCACGAGCAGTACTTC	CASSSLSLVIHEQYF
NA	TRBV6-5	TRBJ2-2	TRBD1	TGTGCCAGCAGTTCCCTTGGACAGGGGGGTCGGGAGCTGTTTTTT	CASSSLGQGGRELFF
few	TRBV9	TRBJ1-3	NA	TGTGCCAGCGGGGCCAGTATTGGCTCTGGAAACACCATATATTTT	CASGASIGSGNTIYF
NA	TRBV4-3	TRBJ2-3	TRBD2	TGCGCCAGCAGCGCAGGGACTAGCGGGAGTCTGGGTGCAGATACGCAGTATTTT	CASSAGTSGSLGADTQYF
NA	TRBV7-2	TRBJ2-5	TRBD2	TGTGCCAGCAGCAGGGGGGGACTAGCGGGAGTAGAGACCCAGTACTTC	CASSRGGLAGVETQYF
once	TRBV30	TRBJ1-6	TRBD1	TGTGCCTTTACGGACAGGGGCGATTCACCCCTCCACTTT	CAFTDRGDSPLHF
NA	TRBV2	TRBJ2-5	TRBD2	TGTGCCAGCAGTGTCAGACAGGGCCGGGCTAGCGGGAGATCCCAAGAGACCCAGTACTTC	CASSVRQGRASGRSQETQYF
NA	TRBV5-6	TRBJ1-1	TRBD1	TGTGCCAGCAGCATCCGGGACAGGGATATCTCTGAAGCTTTCTTT	CASSIRDRDISEAFF
once	TRBV7-2	TRBJ2-7	TRBD2	TGTGCCAGCAGTATAACTAGCGGGGGCACCTACGAGCAGTACTTC	CASSITSGGTYEQYF
NA	TRBV2	TRBJ1-2	NA	TGTGCCAGCAGCGGCGGCTATAATAACTATGGCTACACCTTC	CASSGGYNNYGYTF
NA	TRBV7-2	TRBJ2-7	TRBD2	TGTGCCAGCAGCTTAGAGGCGGGGGTCCCCCCCGAGCAGTACTTC	CASSLEAGVPPEQYF
few	TRBV19	TRBJ1-5	NA	TGTGCCAGTAGGTCGGGGGAAAATCAGCCCCAGCATTTT	CASRSGENQPQHF
NA	TRBV7-9	TRBJ1-1	NA	TGTGCCAGCAGCACTTACTGGGCCCGGACTGAAGCTTTCTTT	CASSTYWARTEAFF
NA	TRBV4-2	TRBJ2-6	NA	TGTGCCAGCAGCCAAGTGATAGACAGCCCCCGCGAGGCCAACGTCCTGACTTTC	CASSQVIDSPREANVLTF
NA	TRBV27	TRBJ2-7	TRBD1	TGTGCCAGCGGTCGGACAGGGGCCTACGAGCAGTACTTC	CASGRTGAYEQYF
NA	TRBV7-9	TRBJ2-7	NA	TGTGCCAGCAGCTTAGTCAGCTACGAGCAGTACTTC	CASSLVSYEQYF
NA	TRBV6-5	TRBJ1-5	NA	TGTGCCAGCAGTTGGTTCAGGGTTCAGCCCCAGCATTTT	CASSWFRVQPQHF
NA	TRBV6-6	TRBJ2-3	NA	TGTGCCAGCAGTCGACTGGCGGGGTTAGATACGCAGTATTTT	CASSRLAGLDTQYF
few	TRBV28	TRBJ2-7	TRBD2	TGTGCCAGCAGAAGGACTAGCGGGGGGGCTGGTTACGAGCAGTACTTC	CASRRTSGGAGYEQYF
few	TRBV12-5	TRBJ2-1	NA	TGTGCTAGTGGTTTGGTACGACCGGGTCCTAGCGAGAGGGATGAGCAGTTCTTC	CASGLVRPGPSERDEQFF
few	TRBV7-9	TRBJ2-7	NA	TGTTCCAGCAGCTTGACATACCCCTACGAGCAGTACTTC	CSSSLTYPYEQYF
NA	TRBV5-6	TRBJ2-7	TRBD2	TGTGCCAGCAGCTTACTAGCGGGGGGCCCCAGCTCCTACGAGCAGTACTTC	CASSLLAGGPSSYEQYF
few	TRBV6-4	TRBJ2-3	TRBD2	TGTGCCAGCAGTGTCACTAATAGCGGGGCGGATACGCAGTATTTT	CASSVTNSGADTQYF
NA	TRBV4-2	TRBJ2-2	TRBD2	TGTGCCAGCAGCCAAAATAGCGGGGGGGAAACCGGGGAGCTGTTTTTT	CASSQNSGGETGELFF
NA	TRBV10-3	TRBJ2-7	NA	TGTGCCATCAGTGAGGGGACTGGGACCTACGAGCAGTACTTC	CAISEGTGTYEQYF
NA	TRBV6-1	TRBJ2-1	NA	TGTGCCAGCAGTGAAATCCCAGGAAGATCCTACAATGAGCAGTTCTTC	CASSEIPGRSYNEQFF
NA	TRBV29-1	TRBJ2-1	TRBD1	TGCAGCGTTGAGCCGGGACAGGGGGCGGATGAGCAGTTCTTC	CSVEPGQGADEQFF
NA	TRBV19	TRBJ2-2	TRBD1	TGTGCCAGTAGTTCACGGACAGGGTCCGGGGAGCTGTTTTTT	CASSSRTGSGELFF
NA	TRBV1	TRBJ2-1	NA	TGCACCAGCCTAACCCGGGGGAGCTCCTACAATGAGCAGTTCTTC	CTSLTRGSSYNEQFF
NA	TRBV9	TRBJ1-6	NA	TGTGCCAGCAGGGTAGGGTCGGGGGTTATTAATTCACCCCTCCACTTT	CASRVGSGVINSPLHF
NA	TRBV14	TRBJ2-1	NA	TGTGCCAGCAGCAAGGGCTCAGGGAACAATGAGCAGTTCTTC	CASSKGSGNNEQFF
NA	TRBV5-4	TRBJ1-3	TRBD1	TGTGCCAGCAGCTTCTACGGGACAGGTTTCGCCGGCACCATATATTTT	CASSFYGTGFAGTIYF
once	TRBV5-4	TRBJ2-7	NA	TGTGCCAGCAGCTTGGCGGCGGGAATCTACGAGCAGTACTTC	CASSLAAGIYEQYF
NA	TRBV5-1	TRBJ1-1	NA	TGCGCCAGCAGCTTGGGAGGTGCGAACACTGAAGCTTTCTTT	CASSLGGANTEAFF
NA	TRBV30	TRBJ2-1	NA	TGTGCCTGGAGGGGGGCTCGGGAGCAGTTCTTC	CAWRGAREQFF
NA	TRBV6-5	TRBJ2-7	NA	TGTGCCAGCAACAAGGGAGTCTACGAGCAGTACTTC	CASNKGVYEQYF
NA	TRBV7-3	TRBJ2-2	TRBD2	TGTGCCAGCAGCTTAGGCGGGAGTGTCAACCGGGAGCTGTTTTTT	CASSLGGSVNRELFF
NA	TRBV30	TRBJ1-5	NA	TGTGCCTGGAGTACGGGTAATAGCAATCAGCCCCAGCATTTT	CAWSTGNSNQPQHF
NA	TRBV29-1	TRBJ2-1	TRBD2	TGCACGTCGGGGGGGGCATCCTACAATGAGCAGTTCTTC	CTSGGASYNEQFF
NA	TRBV18	TRBJ2-1	TRBD2	TGTGCCAGCTCACCTTGGACTAGTAACTACAATGAGCAGTTCTTC	CASSPWTSNYNEQFF
NA	TRBV6-6	TRBJ2-7	NA	TGTGCCAGCAACCTACGGGGGACCCCCCTCTACGAGCAGTACTTC	CASNLRGTPLYEQYF
NA	TRBV6-5	TRBJ2-3	NA	TGTGCCAGCAGTTACAAGGGGGTAGTGACAGATACGCAGTATTTT	CASSYKGVVTDTQYF
NA	TRBV4-3	TRBJ1-2	NA	TGCGCCAGCAGCACAGGGCCCGCTAACTATGGCTACACCTTC	CASSTGPANYGYTF
NA	TRBV2	TRBJ2-5	TRBD1	TGTGCCAGCACCCTATTGGGACAGGGGATGGGAGAGACCCAGTACTTC	CASTLLGQGMGETQYF
NA	TRBV10-3	TRBJ1-3	TRBD1	TGTGCCAACAGGGGTGAGGTTCGAAACACCATATATTTT	CANRGEVRNTIYF
once	TRBV2	TRBJ2-7	TRBD1	TGTGCCAGCAGTGAAGGTGGCAGGGGGTTTCAGTACGAGCAGTACTTC	CASSEGGRGFQYEQYF
NA	TRBV5-1	TRBJ2-7	TRBD2	TGCGCCAGCAGCTTCTCCGGGACTAGTACCTACGAGCAGTACTTC	CASSFSGTSTYEQYF
NA	TRBV6-1	TRBJ2-1	TRBD2	TGTGCCAGCAAGTCGACTAGCGGGGAATACAATGAGCAGTTCTTC	CASKSTSGEYNEQFF
NA	TRBV15	TRBJ2-1	TRBD2	TGTGCCACCAGCACCCCACGCAGCGGGAGGGACAATGAGCAGTTCTTC	CATSTPRSGRDNEQFF
NA	TRBV30	TRBJ2-3	TRBD1	TGTGCCTGGAGTGTATCGGGGACAGGGTATTCAGATACGCAGTATTTT	CAWSVSGTGYSDTQYF
once	TRBV6-5	TRBJ2-5	TRBD2	TGTGCCAGCAGTTACTCAGTAGCGGGGACTTATGAGCAGTACTTC	CASSYSVAGTYEQYF
NA	TRBV5-1	TRBJ2-5	NA	TGCGCCAGCAGCTTGGACACCGGGGAGACCCAGTACTTC	CASSLDTGETQYF
NA	TRBV13	TRBJ2-1	NA	TGTGCCAGCAGCCCGGACTCCAGCAATGAGCAGTTCTTC	CASSPDSSNEQFF
NA	TRBV6-5	TRBJ2-5	NA	TGTGCCAGCAGTGGCAAAGCGAGACGTTATGAGACCCAGTACTTC	CASSGKARRYETQYF